The rows below give T cell receptor beta chains drawn from one sample of a study of OX40 agonist ivuxolimab in advanced cancers. Data came from immunoSEQ multiplex PCR; TCRdb stores just in-frame clones and leaves some out. The sample includes 35,000 or so clones, roughly 80% of them seen just once. Sequencing was performed on CD4+ or CD8+ T cells sorted from blood, taken in a trial of the OX40 agonist ivuxolimab. The origin of the receptors is an adult with an advanced solid tumor such as melanoma, head and neck, liver or kidney cancer. Each CDR3 is given with its conserved first and last residue. The D gene is left open where the match is weak. The size of a clone is reported for some rows only, either as once, few or many, or as a class for expanded clones.

clone_size | d_call | j_call | v_call | cdr3_aa | cdr3_nt
. | TRBD1 | TRBJ1-5 | TRBV11-2 | CASSDGDREWDQPQHF | TGTGCCAGCAGCGACGGGGACAGGGAATGGGATCAGCCCCAGCATTTT
. | . | TRBJ2-2 | TRBV30 | CAWGLEHFITGELFF | TGTGCCTGGGGATTGGAACACTTCATCACCGGGGAGCTGTTTTTT
. | TRBD1 | TRBJ2-3 | TRBV6-4 | CASSDDKNRGRKDTQYF | TGTGCCAGCAGTGACGATAAAAACAGGGGGCGAAAGGATACGCAGTATTTT
. | . | TRBJ1-5 | TRBV6-6 | CASGADYSNQPQHF | TGTGCCAGCGGGGCAGATTATAGCAATCAGCCCCAGCATTTT
. | TRBD1 | TRBJ1-2 | TRBV5-1 | CASSFPRDSLNYGYTF | TGCGCCAGCAGCTTTCCCCGGGACAGCTTGAACTATGGCTACACCTTC
. | TRBD1 | TRBJ1-5 | TRBV6-1 | CAISSTGGQNQPQHF | TGTGCCATCAGTTCGACAGGGGGACAAAATCAGCCCCAGCATTTT
once | TRBD1 | TRBJ2-7 | TRBV15 | CATSRYKTGLVHEQYF | TGTGCCACCAGCAGATACAAGACAGGGCTAGTACACGAGCAGTACTTC
. | TRBD1 | TRBJ2-7 | TRBV27 | CASSPIPGTGGNEQYF | TGTGCCAGCAGTCCAATCCCCGGGACAGGGGGCAACGAGCAGTACTTC
. | . | TRBJ2-7 | TRBV9 | CASSLRTRDEQYF | TGTGCCAGCAGTCTTCGGACGAGGGACGAGCAGTACTTC
. | TRBD1 | TRBJ2-7 | TRBV27 | CASSSTGGGGYEQYF | TGTGCCAGCAGTTCGACAGGGGGCGGTGGGTACGAGCAGTACTTC
few | . | TRBJ1-2 | TRBV11-2 | CASSPDRLNYGYTF | TGTGCCAGCAGCCCGGACCGACTTAACTATGGCTACACCTTC
once | TRBD1 | TRBJ1-2 | TRBV5-4 | CASSWTGAIYGYTF | TGTGCCAGCAGCTGGACAGGGGCCATCTATGGCTACACCTTC
. | . | TRBJ1-4 | TRBV6-6 | CASSYGGATNEKLFF | TGTGCCAGCAGTTACGGGGGAGCAACTAATGAAAAACTGTTTTTT
. | . | TRBJ2-7 | TRBV27 | CASGSGQRLYEQYF | TGTGCCAGCGGATCTGGACAGAGACTTTACGAGCAGTACTTC
. | TRBD1 | TRBJ1-2 | TRBV10-1 | CASSDTGGKNGYTF | TGCGCCAGCAGTGACACAGGGGGTAAAAATGGCTACACCTTC
. | TRBD1 | TRBJ1-5 | TRBV2 | CASSEGGAMTGIFGNQPQHF | TGTGCCAGCAGTGAAGGAGGTGCTATGACAGGGATTTTTGGCAATCAGCCCCAGCATTTT
. | . | TRBJ2-7 | TRBV10-3 | CAITRDPGRDEQYF | TGTGCCATCACCCGGGACCCCGGACGGGACGAGCAGTACTTC
few | . | TRBJ2-1 | TRBV28 | CASSFIGVGEQFF | TGTGCCAGCAGTTTTATCGGGGTGGGTGAGCAGTTCTTC
. | . | TRBJ2-5 | TRBV15 | CATSPGGLAETQYF | TGTGCCACCAGTCCCGGGGGCCTAGCGGAGACCCAGTACTTC
once | . | TRBJ2-7 | TRBV28 | CASSPLADTYEQYF | TGTGCCAGCAGTCCCCTGGCGGACACCTACGAGCAGTACTTC
few | TRBD2 | TRBJ2-1 | TRBV6-5 | CASSPGSSGNEQFF | TGTGCCAGCAGTCCCGGTTCTAGCGGCAATGAGCAGTTCTTC
. | . | TRBJ2-3 | TRBV6-6 | CASSLYQEKQYF | TGTGCCAGCAGTTTATATCAGGAAAAGCAGTATTTT
. | TRBD1 | TRBJ2-1 | TRBV5-8 | CASSLHRGPYNEQFF | TGTGCCAGCAGCTTACACAGGGGGCCCTACAATGAGCAGTTCTTC